This T cell receptor (beta chain) was captured in a study of identifying expanded T cells in peripheral blood. Germline V CDR1 and CDR2: MNHEY, SVGAGI. CDR3 length equals 15 residues. V gave up 2 bases and J gave up 5 bases, with 13 bases separating them. The repertoire was sequenced with immunoSEQ multiplex PCR; TCRdb's copy has only in-frame clones and lacks some. Of 85,000 to 100,000 clones listed, approximately 90% were seen once; the top ten hold roughly 4%. Material: blood. The rearrangement uses TRBV6-5 and TRBJ2-1, with TRBD2 as a possible D gene (7 bases). This clonotype was sampled from a person aged 18-70 years in good health. The CDR3 loop reads CASSYGTGRDNEQFF. The CDR3 DNA is TGTGCCAGCAGTTACGGAACAGGGAGGGACAATGAGCAGTTCTTC.